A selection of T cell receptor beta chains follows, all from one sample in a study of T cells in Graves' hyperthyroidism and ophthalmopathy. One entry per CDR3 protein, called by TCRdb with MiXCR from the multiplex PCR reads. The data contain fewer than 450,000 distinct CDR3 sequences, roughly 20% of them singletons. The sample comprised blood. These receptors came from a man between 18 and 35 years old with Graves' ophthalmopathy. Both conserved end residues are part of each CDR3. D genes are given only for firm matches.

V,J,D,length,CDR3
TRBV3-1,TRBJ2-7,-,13,CASSREGIGEQYF
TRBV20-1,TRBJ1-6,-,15,CSARSSGSYNSPLHF
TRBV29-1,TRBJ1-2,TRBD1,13,CSVPIQGERGYTF
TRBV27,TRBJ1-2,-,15,CASSLSLGGSYGYTF
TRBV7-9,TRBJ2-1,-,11,CASSLINEQFF
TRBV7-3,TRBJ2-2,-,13,CASSLRGSRELFF
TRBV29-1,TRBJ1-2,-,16,CSVDKWPDGENYGYTF
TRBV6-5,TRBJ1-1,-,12,CASSYSTNEAFF
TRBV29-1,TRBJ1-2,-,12,CSVLDTNYGYTF
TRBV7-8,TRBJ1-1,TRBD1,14,CASSFRDSNTEAFF
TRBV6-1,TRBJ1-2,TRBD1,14,CASRPPGTGEGYTF
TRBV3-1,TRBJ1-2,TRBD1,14,CASSQGGQIYGYTF
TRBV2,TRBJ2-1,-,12,CASKRGYNEQFF
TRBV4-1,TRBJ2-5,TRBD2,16,CASSQGGTSQGGTQYF
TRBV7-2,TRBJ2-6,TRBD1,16,CASRAARTGGANVLTF
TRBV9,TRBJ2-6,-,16,CASSVVGASGANVLTF
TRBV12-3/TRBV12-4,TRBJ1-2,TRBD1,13,CATRGYPPYGYTF
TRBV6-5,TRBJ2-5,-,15,CASSYSRQLYGRQYF
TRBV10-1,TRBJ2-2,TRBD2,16,CASSEERGGFPGELFF
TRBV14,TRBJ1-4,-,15,CASSRAGATNEKLFF
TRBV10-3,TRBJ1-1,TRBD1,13,CAISPRDRAEAFF
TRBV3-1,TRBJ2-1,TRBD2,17,CASSQDLRLASGFEQFF
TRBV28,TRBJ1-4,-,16,CASSSYGGWGKEKLFF
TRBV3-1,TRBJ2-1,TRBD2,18,CASSQNMGLAASYNEQFF